Described below is a single T cell receptor beta chain sequence and its context. This clonotype turned up a few times. Its antigen remains undetermined. It has no much larger one-base neighbor in the sample; base qualities were not kept. The data stem from a study of T-cell memory formation after mild COVID-19 (dated by TCRdb to about 2021). In terms of the full investigation: TCR sequence clusters from the two donors were largely donor specific. The cohort was made up of two young adult volunteers, one female and one male, who were previously healthy. Longitudinal TCRalpha and TCRbeta repertoire sequencing tracked T-cell clones expanding and contracting after mild COVID-19 in a couple of donors.

PBMCs were isolated by Ficoll-Paque density gradient centrifugation. What the work shows at the level of the full study, not this receptor alone: Clones that contracted from day 15 to 85 showed balanced CD4/CD8 phenotypes, whereas a second wave of clones that expanded from day 15 to 37 leaned towards CD4+. Some responding clones were found in pre-infection memory, which suggests that pre-existing cross-reactive memory T cells took part in the SARS-CoV-2 response. SARS-CoV-2 specificity was not confirmed for the second-wave clones peaking on day 37. Only a couple of mild cases were covered by the study, and larger cohorts that include severe cases with pre-infection samples were considered necessary. Contracting CD4+ clones were found mainly in CM and EM memory subsets, while CD8+ clones were enriched in EMRA.

CDR1 SQVTM and CDR2 ANQGSEA are derived from the germline V gene. Trimming costs V 6 bases and J 0 bases, and their ends lie 10 bases apart. Inclusive of the bounding cysteine and phenylalanine, the CDR3 is 13 residues long. Just the 39-base CDR3 DNA is kept, in frame starting at base 1. Sequencing was carried out with an Illumina NovaSeq 6000. Using 5'RACE with constant-segment primers, TCRalpha and TCRbeta cDNA libraries were constructed, with sample barcodes and unique molecular identifiers added in the process. RNA was extracted from every sample with Trizol reagent. Amplification of the libraries took two PCR steps, and the second step added a second sample barcode plus Illumina TruSeq adapters. Sequencing of libraries was performed on an Illumina NovaSeq with 2 x 150 bp paired-end reads. Processing in the source paper ran as follows. Demultiplexing of reads and collapsing into UMI-guided consensus sequences were performed with migec v1.2.7. Using mixcr v2.1.11, UMI consensuses were aligned to TRA and TRB V and J templates and then assembled into clonotypes. Clonotypes were classified as expanded or contracted when called significant by both edgeR and NoisET, with noise models trained on biological replicates. For edgeR calls, the thresholds were a false discovery rate-adjusted p below 0.01 and a log2 fold-change of 1. As an exploratory analysis of dynamics, max-normalized trajectories of the 1000 most abundant clonotypes were examined by PCA with hierarchical clustering. Separately sequenced CD4+ and CD8+ repertoires were used to assign a CD4 or CD8 phenotype to each responding clone. TCRdb reanalyzed the raw reads on its own, using fastp at Q25 for trimming and MiXCR for clone calling, and kept in-frame beta chains. Rows are combined by CDR3 protein, so each entry shows the most common genes and DNA. The V and J calls here are based on TCRdb, not the publication. In this sample the table shows roughly 160,000 distinct CDR3 sequences, 10% to 15% of which occur a single time. The leading ten clones occupy roughly 3.3% of the sample.

Recombination linked TRBV29-1 to TRBJ2-3; the D segment might be TRBD1 or TRBD2, since each matches 6 bases. This sequence was found in a man younger than 35 who had mild COVID-19 (a few samples of this study predate the infection). The sample titles of this study are shuffled in the database, so cell type and time point are left out; the donor was told from shared clones. The material sequenced was PBMCs or a T cell subset sorted from them (not recorded which). The nucleotides read TGCAGCGTGCGGGACACTAGCACAGATACGCAGTATTTT. The encoded protein is CSVRDTSTDTQYF.